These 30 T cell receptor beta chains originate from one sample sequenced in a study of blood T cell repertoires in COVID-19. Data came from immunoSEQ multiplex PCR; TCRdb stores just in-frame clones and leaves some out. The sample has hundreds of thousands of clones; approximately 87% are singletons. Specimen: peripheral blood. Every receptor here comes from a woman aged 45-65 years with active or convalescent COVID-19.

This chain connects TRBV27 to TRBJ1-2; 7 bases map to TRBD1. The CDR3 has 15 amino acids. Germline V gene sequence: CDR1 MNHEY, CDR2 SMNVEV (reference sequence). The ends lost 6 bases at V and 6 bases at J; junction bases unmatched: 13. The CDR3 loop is CASRLTPRGDDGYTF. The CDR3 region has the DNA TGTGCCAGCAGACTTACCCCCAGGGGGGATGATGGCTACACCTTC.

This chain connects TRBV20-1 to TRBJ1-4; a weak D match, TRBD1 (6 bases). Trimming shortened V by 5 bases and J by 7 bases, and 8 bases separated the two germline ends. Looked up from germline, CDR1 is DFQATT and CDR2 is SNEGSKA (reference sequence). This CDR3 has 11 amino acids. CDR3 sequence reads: CSARTAEKLFF. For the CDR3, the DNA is TGCAGTGCTCGGACAGCTGAAAAACTGTTTTTT.

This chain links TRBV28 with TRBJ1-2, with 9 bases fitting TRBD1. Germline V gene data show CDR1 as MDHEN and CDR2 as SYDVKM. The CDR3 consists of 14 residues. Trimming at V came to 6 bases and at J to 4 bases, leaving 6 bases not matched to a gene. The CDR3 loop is CASRRDRETYGYTF. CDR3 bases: TGTGCCAGCAGACGGGACAGGGAAACCTATGGCTACACCTTC.

Here the CDR3 reads CASSLRDSNEAFF. In DNA form, the CDR3 reads TGTGCCAGCAGCTTAAGGGACAGCAATGAAGCTTTCTTT. The chain combines TRBV13 with TRBJ1-1, with 7 nucleotides matching TRBD1. Losses at the gene ends were 2 bases for V and 7 bases for J; bases not matched to a gene: 4. This CDR3 is built from 13 residues. In germline, CDR1 is PRHDT, CDR2 FYEKMQ (reference sequence).

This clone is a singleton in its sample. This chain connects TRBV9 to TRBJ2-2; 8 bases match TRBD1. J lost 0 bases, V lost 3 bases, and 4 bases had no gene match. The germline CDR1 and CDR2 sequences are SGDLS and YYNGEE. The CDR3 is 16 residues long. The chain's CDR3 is CASSGLDRANTGELFF. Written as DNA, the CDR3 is TGTGCCAGCAGCGGACTGGACAGGGCGAACACCGGGGAGCTGTTTTTT.

CDR3 coding DNA: TGTGCCAGCAGCCCGAGCGGGGACAGGGGGCTCTCTGGAAACACCATATATTTT. Amino acids: CASSPSGDRGLSGNTIYF. The genes are TRBV7-6 and TRBJ1-3, with 12 bases fitting TRBD1. The V gene end was trimmed by 5 bases and the J gene end by 0 bases; junction bases not matched to a gene: 8. The CDR3 runs 18 residues. Germline assignment: CDR1 SGHVS and CDR2 FNYEAQ.

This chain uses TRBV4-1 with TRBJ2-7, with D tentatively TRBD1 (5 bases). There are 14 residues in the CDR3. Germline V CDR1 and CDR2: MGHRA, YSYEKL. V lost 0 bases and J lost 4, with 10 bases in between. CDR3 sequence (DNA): TGCGCCAGCAGCCAAGACAGGGTTATGTACGAGCAGTACTTC. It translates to CASSQDRVMYEQYF.

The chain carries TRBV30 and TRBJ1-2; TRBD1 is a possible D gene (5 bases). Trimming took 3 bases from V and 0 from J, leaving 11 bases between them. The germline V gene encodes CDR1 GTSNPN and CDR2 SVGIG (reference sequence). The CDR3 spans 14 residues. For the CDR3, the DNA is TGTGCCTGGAGGCGGGGGAAAGCTAACTATGGCTACACCTTC. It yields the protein CAWRRGKANYGYTF.

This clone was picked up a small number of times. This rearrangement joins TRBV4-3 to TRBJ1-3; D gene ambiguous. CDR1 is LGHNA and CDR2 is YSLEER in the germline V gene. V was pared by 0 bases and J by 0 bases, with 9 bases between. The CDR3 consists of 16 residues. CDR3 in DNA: TGCGCCAGCAGCCAAGACAGTAAAAGCTCTGGAAACACCATATATTTT. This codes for CASSQDSKSSGNTIYF.

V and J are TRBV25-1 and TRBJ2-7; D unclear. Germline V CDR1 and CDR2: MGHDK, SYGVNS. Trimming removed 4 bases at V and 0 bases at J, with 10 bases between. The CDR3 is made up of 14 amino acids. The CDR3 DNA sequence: TGTGCCAGCAGTGCCCACTCCCGCTCCTACGAGCAGTACTTC. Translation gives CASSAHSRSYEQYF.

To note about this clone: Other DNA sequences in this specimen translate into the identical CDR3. The CDR3 DNA reads as TGTGCCAGCTCACCAGGACAGGGTGTCTATGGCTACACCTTC. Protein product: CASSPGQGVYGYTF. This chain connects TRBV18 to TRBJ1-2, with TRBD1 matching 8 bases. There are 14 residues in the CDR3. Germline V gives CDR1 KGHSH, CDR2 LQKENI. Trimming at V came to 2 bases and at J to 4 bases, leaving 3 bases not matched to a gene.

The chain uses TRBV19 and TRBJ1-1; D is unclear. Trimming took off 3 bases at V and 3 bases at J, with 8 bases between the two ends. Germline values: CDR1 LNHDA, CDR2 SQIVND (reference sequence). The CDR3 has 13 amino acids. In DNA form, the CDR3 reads TGTGCCAGTAGTATGTTCGGGGACACTGAAGCTTTCTTT. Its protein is CASSMFGDTEAFF.

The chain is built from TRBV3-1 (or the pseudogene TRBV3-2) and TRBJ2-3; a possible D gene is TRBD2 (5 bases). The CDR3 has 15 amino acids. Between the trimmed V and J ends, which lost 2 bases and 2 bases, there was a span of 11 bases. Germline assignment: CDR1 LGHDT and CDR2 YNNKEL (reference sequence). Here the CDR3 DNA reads TGTGCCAGCAGCCAAAAAAGCGGTGACACAGATACGCAGTATTTT. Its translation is CASSQKSGDTDTQYF.

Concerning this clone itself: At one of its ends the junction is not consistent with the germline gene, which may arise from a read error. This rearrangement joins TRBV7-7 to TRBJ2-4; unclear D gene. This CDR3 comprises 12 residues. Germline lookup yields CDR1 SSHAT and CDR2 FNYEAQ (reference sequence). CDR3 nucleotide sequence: TGTGCTAGCAGCTTGGTCGGAAACATTCAGTACTTC. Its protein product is CASSLVGNIQYF.

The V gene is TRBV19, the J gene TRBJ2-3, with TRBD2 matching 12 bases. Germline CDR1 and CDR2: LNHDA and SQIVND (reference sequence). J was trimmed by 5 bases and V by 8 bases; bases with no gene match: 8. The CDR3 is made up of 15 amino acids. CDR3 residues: CASQKLAGGGDTQYF. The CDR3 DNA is TGTGCCAGTCAAAAACTAGCGGGGGGAGGAGATACGCAGTATTTT.

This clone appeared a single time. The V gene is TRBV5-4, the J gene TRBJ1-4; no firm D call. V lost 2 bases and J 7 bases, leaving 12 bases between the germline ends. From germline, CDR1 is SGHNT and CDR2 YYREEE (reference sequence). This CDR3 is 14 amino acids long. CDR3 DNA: TGTGCCAGCAGCTTTATGGGAGTTGGTGAAAAACTGTTTTTT. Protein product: CASSFMGVGEKLFF. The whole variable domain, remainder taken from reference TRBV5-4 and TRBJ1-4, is ETGVTQSPTHLIKTRGQQVTLRCSSQSGHNTVSWYQQALGQGPQFIFQYYREEENGRGNFPPRFSGLQFPNYSSELNVNALELDDSALYLCASSFMGVGEKLFFGSGTQLSVL.

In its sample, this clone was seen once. The CDR3 DNA is TGTGCCTGGAACTCCGGACAGACTTATGGCTACACCTTC. This codes for CAWNSGQTYGYTF. The gene calls are TRBV30 and TRBJ1-2; perhaps TRBD1 as D (6 bases). Germline CDR1 is GTSNPN and CDR2 is SVGIG (reference sequence). The CDR3 loop spans 13 amino acids. Trimming stripped 4 bases from V and 5 bases from J, with 14 bases between.

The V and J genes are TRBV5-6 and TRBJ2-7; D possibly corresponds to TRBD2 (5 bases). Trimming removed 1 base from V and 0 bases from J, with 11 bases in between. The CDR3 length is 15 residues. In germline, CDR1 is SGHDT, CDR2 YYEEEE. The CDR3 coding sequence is TGTGCCAGCAGCTTGTTTGGACGGGACTCCTACGAGCAGTACTTC. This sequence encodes CASSLFGRDSYEQYF.

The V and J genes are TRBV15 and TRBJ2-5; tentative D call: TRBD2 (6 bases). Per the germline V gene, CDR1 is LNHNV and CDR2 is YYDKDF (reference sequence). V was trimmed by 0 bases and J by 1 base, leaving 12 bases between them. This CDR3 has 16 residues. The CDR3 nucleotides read TGTGCCACCAGCAGAGATCGTAGGGACTTCCAAGAGACCCAGTACTTC. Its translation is CATSRDRRDFQETQYF. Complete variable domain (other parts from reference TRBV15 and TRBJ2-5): DAMVIQNPRYQVTQFGKPVTLSCSQTLNHNVMYWYQQKSSQAPKLLFHYYDKDFNNEADTPDNFQSRRPNTSFCFLDIRSPGLGDTAMYLCATSRDRRDFQETQYFGPGTRLLVL.

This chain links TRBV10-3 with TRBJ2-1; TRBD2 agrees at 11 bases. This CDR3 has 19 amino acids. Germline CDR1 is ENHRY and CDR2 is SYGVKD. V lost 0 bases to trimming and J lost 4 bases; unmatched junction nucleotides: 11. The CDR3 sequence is CAISESLVWGLADYNEQFF. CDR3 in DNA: TGTGCCATCAGTGAGTCCCTTGTCTGGGGACTAGCGGATTACAATGAGCAGTTCTTC.

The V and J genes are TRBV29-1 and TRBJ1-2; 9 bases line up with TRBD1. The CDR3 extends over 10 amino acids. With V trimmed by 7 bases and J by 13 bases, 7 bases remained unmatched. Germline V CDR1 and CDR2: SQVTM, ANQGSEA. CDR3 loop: CSAWDRETTF. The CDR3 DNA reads TGCAGCGCCTGGGACAGGGAGACCACCTTC.

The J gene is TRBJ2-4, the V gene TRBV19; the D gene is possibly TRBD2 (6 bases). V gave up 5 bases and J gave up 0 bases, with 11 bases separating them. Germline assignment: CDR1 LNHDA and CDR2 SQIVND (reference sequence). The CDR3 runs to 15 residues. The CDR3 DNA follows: TGTGCCAGTAGTCCCCCGGGGGTAGCCAAAAACATTCAGTACTTC. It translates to CASSPPGVAKNIQYF. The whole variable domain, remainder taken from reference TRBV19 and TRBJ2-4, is DGGITQSPKYLFRKEGQNVTLSCEQNLNHDAMYWYRQDPGQGLRLIYYSQIVNDFQKGDIAEGYSVSREKKESFPLTVTSAQKNPTAFYLCASSPPGVAKNIQYFGAGTRLSVL.

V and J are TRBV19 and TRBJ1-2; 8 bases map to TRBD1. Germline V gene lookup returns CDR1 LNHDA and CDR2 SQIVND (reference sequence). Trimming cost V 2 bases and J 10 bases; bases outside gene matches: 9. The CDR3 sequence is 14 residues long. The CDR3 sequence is CASSIKTGALTYTF. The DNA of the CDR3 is TGTGCCAGTAGTATAAAGACAGGGGCGTTGACCTACACCTTC.

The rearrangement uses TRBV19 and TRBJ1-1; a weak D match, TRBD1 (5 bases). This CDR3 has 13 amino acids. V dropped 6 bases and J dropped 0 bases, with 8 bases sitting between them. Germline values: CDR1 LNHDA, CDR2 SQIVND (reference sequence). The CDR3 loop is CASRTELNTEAFF. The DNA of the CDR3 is TGTGCCAGTAGGACAGAATTGAACACTGAAGCTTTCTTT. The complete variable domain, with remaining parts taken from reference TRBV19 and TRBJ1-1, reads DGGITQSPKYLFRKEGQNVTLSCEQNLNHDAMYWYRQDPGQGLRLIYYSQIVNDFQKGDIAEGYSVSREKKESFPLTVTSAQKNPTAFYLCASRTELNTEAFFGQGTRLTVV.

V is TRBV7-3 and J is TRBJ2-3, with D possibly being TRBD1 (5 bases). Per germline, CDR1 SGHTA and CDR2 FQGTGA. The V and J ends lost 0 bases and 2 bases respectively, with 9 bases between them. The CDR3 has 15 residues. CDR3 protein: CASSLTGVPTDTQYF. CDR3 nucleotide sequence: TGTGCCAGCAGCTTAACAGGGGTCCCCACAGATACGCAGTATTTT.

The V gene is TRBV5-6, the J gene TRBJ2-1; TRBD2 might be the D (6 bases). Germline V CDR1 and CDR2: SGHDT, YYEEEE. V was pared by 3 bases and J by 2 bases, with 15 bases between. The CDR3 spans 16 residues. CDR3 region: CASSSRKWGAYNEQFF. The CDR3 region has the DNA TGTGCCAGCAGCTCTCGGAAGTGGGGGGCCTACAATGAGCAGTTCTTC.

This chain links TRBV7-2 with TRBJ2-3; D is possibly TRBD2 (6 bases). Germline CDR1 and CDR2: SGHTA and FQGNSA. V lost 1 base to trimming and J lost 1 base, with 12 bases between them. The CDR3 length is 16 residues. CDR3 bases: TGTGCCAGCAGCTTAGTGGGGGGAAGAGGCACAGATACGCAGTATTTT. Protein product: CASSLVGGRGTDTQYF.

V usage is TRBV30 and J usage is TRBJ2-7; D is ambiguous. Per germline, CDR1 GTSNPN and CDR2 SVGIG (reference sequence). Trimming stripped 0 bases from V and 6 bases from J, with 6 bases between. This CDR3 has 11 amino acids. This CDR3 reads CAWSVRSEQYF. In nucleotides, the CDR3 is TGTGCCTGGAGTGTCAGAAGCGAGCAGTACTTC.

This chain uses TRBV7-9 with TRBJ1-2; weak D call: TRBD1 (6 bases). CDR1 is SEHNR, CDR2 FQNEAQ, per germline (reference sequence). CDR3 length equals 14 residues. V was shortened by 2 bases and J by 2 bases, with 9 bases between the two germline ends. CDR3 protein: CASSLSQGNYGYTF. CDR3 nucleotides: TGTGCCAGCAGCTTAAGTCAGGGGAACTATGGCTACACCTTC.

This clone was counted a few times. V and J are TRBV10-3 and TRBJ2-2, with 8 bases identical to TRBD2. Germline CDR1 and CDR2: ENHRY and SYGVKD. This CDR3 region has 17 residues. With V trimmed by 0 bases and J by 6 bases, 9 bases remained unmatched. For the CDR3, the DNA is TGTGCCATCAGTGAGTCAGGGAGCGGGAGTAGCGCCGGGGAGCTGTTTTTT. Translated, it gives CAISESGSGSSAGELFF.